This T cell receptor beta chain was recovered during a study of T cell responses to AZD1222 COVID-19 vaccine (dated by TCRdb to about 2021). For context, the study as a whole: AZD1222 recipients given second doses at about 4 weeks or at about 12 weeks were pooled, since spike-specific TCR depth and breadth were not found to differ between the two schedules. A total of around 240 trial participants underwent TCR sequencing, of whom about 210 had received two doses of AZD1222 and about 25 had received two doses of the MenACWY control vaccine. Enrollment into the trials was organized by age into subgroups of 18-55, 56-69 and 70-plus years, and those subgroups contained around 150, 28 and 57 TCR-sequenced participants, respectively. Paper-wide results and their limitations: Epitopes outside the regions mutated in the B.1.351 and B.1.1.7 variants were reportedly recognized by nearly half of the unique spike-specific TCRs. Most participants were white British and females outnumbered males, and the authors suggested that clonal diversity may have been underestimated. The vaccine-associated CD4 TCRs covered the entire spike protein, and the dominant responses fell in regions 160-218 and 743-854. In the small 56-69-year group, the increase in depth fell short of significance, most likely because of low power. After two AZD1222 doses, spike-specific TCR breadth and depth were significantly higher than at day 0 and than in MenACWY recipients. No day 14 peak-response samples were available, so repertoires were characterized only after the peak T cell response. Conclusions about previously exposed vaccinees are limited because only a handful of AZD1222 recipients were SARS-CoV-2 seropositive at baseline.

The CDR3 regions of human TCRbeta chains were analyzed by immunosequencing. For the original study's pipeline: TCRs in the repertoires were matched against a reference library of SARS-CoV-2-specific TCRs that had been generated with the MIRA antigen-specificity platform. Breadth meant the fraction of unique TCRs that were SARS-CoV-2-associated, whereas depth meant the fraction of total T cells that were SARS-CoV-2-associated. Using the MIRA data, each spike-specific TCR was mapped to the spike region that the TCR reacts to and placed in a CD4 or CD8 class. Log10-transformed breadth and depth values were compared by one-way ANOVA with Sidak's multiple comparisons tests. Imported from immuneACCESS, the table was reduced by TCRdb to in-frame sequences with V and J called. These copies leave out some clones; in studies compared against another copy, an unresolved V gene accounts for under half, and the cause of the remainder is not known. D and trimming come from the DNA, and the V and J calls and clone size come from that table. This sample comprises fewer than 200,000 clones, more than 80% of them detected only once. The ten largest clones represent around 6.4% of the sample.

This clone appeared once. Its specific antigen is unknown. Base qualities are not provided; no much larger clone lies one nucleotide away. At the DNA level, this CDR3 is encoded by other sequences in the same sample as well. Read against the paper, the sample's time point label means: baseline before first vaccination. Vaccinee samples were obtained from the UK trials COV001 and COV002, which included a single-blind randomized controlled phase 2/3 trial of AZD1222 (ChAdOx1 nCoV-19) in healthy adults. For TCRbeta chain sequencing, PBMC samples were collected from trial participants at day 0 and at day 28 after the second dose. V is shortened by 3 bases, J by 1 base, and the region joining them spans 6 bases. Reading from cysteine to phenylalanine, the CDR3 counts 13 amino acids. Left in the record is the CDR3 DNA by itself, 39 bases read in frame from the first base. Via the germline V gene (reference sequence), CDR1 is SEHNR and CDR2 FQNEAQ.

Here the sequenced sample was peripheral blood, taken on day 0 of AZD1222 vaccination. The sequence joins TRBV7-9 to TRBJ1-1, with no D gene named confidently. This clonotype was obtained from an adult in good health. CDR3 sequence: CASSLTGNTEAFF. The sequenced DNA: TGTGCCAGCAGCTTGACGGGGAACACTGAAGCTTTCTTT. Here the CDR3 is joined to the reference TRBV7-9 and TRBJ1-1 genes, and the full variable domain is: DTGVSQNPRHKITKRGQNVTFRCDPISEHNRLYWYRQTLGQGPEFLTYFQNEAQLEKSRLLSDRFSAERPKGSFSTLEIQRTEQGDSAMYLCASSLTGNTEAFFGQGTRLTVV.